This is a list of T cell receptor beta chains from one sample in a study of regulatory T cells in long-lasting Graves disease. TCRdb reprocessed the multiplex PCR reads via MiXCR and lists one record per CDR3 protein. The sample has about 560,000 distinct CDR3 sequences, about 16% seen once. These data also formed part of another study, on T cells in Graves' hyperthyroidism and ophthalmopathy.

The specimen was peripheral blood mononuclear cells (PBMCs), collected at new diagnosis, from a patient treated with antithyroid drugs. All receptors come from a man aged 18 to 30 with Graves disease. Both conserved end residues are part of each CDR3. D genes are given only for firm matches. For some rows the clone size is stated as once, few or many, or as a class when expanded; others skip it.

clone size,J gene,V gene,D gene,CDR3 DNA,CDR3 protein
-,TRBJ2-2,TRBV20-1,TRBD2,TGCAGTGCTAGAGATTGGGCTAGCGGGATGAGTACCGGGGAGCTGTTTTTT,CSARDWASGMSTGELFF
many,TRBJ2-7,TRBV29-1,-,TGCAGCGTTGGGGTGCTCCTAGGCGAGCAGTACTTC,CSVGVLLGEQYF
many,TRBJ2-7,TRBV11-2,TRBD1,TGTGCCAGCAGCGCCCCGACAGGGTTCGAGCAGTACTTC,CASSAPTGFEQYF
many,TRBJ2-7,TRBV27,-,TGTGCCAGCAGTTTAGGGTCCGAGCAGTACTTC,CASSLGSEQYF
many,TRBJ1-6,TRBV2,TRBD1,TGTGCCAGCAGTGGACAGGGGGCGGATAATTCACCCCTCCACTTT,CASSGQGADNSPLHF
many,TRBJ2-5,TRBV27,-,TGTGCCAGCAGTAAGAATTACCAAGAGACCCAGTACTTC,CASSKNYQETQYF
many,TRBJ1-1,TRBV5-1,-,TGCGCCAGCAGCATTGACTTTACAAGTGTTCAGCATGAAGCTTTCTTT,CASSIDFTSVQHEAFF
few,TRBJ1-1,TRBV29-1,TRBD1,TGCAGCGTTGAGAGGACAGGGGATTGGGAAGCTTTCTTT,CSVERTGDWEAFF
many,TRBJ2-1,TRBV28,-,TGTGCCAGCAGTGGGGGGGACAACGGTTACAATGAGCAGTTCTTC,CASSGGDNGYNEQFF
few,TRBJ1-2,TRBV6-5,-,TGTGCCAGCAGTTGGCAGGGAAACTATGGCTACACCTTC,CASSWQGNYGYTF
few,TRBJ1-2,TRBV5-1,-,TGCGCCAGCAGTTCGGACGGCCGGGGCTATGGCTACACCTTC,CASSSDGRGYGYTF
-,TRBJ2-5,TRBV4-2,-,TGTGCCAGCAGCCACGACAGGGTTGTGGGGGGGGAGCAGTACTTC,CASSHDRVVGGEQYF
few,TRBJ2-7,TRBV3-1,-,TGTGCCAGCAGCCCCAGCGGCGCCCCCTTGTCGCAGTACTTC,CASSPSGAPLSQYF
many,TRBJ1-2,TRBV11-2,-,TGTGCCAGCAGCTTGGCTACAGGACCCGTAATCTCTAACTATGGCTACACCTTC,CASSLATGPVISNYGYTF
many,TRBJ1-1,TRBV20-1,-,TGCAGTGCTACCCTTCTACCAGAAGCTTTCTTT,CSATLLPEAFF
many,TRBJ2-3,TRBV20-1,-,TGCAGTGCTAGCCGAGGGTGGGGGCCAGATACGCAGTATTTT,CSASRGWGPDTQYF
few,TRBJ2-7,TRBV9,-,TGTGCCAGCAGCGAGACACCTAGGGACGAGCAGTACTTC,CASSETPRDEQYF
few,TRBJ2-7,TRBV15,-,TGTGCCACCAGCAGAGATCGCCCGGAGAGCGACGAGCAGTACTTC,CATSRDRPESDEQYF
-,TRBJ1-1,TRBV5-1,TRBD1,TGCGCCAGCAGCTTGGGACAGGGATATAGTGCTTTCTTT,CASSLGQGYSAFF
-,TRBJ2-3,TRBV20-1,-,TGCAGTGCTAGAGAGGCCCAGGGGGGCCGGGCAGATACGCAGTATTTT,CSAREAQGGRADTQYF
few,TRBJ2-1,TRBV4-1,TRBD1,TGCGCCAGCAGCCAAGAAGGGACAGGGCCCAGCTCCTACAATGAGCAGTTCTTC,CASSQEGTGPSSYNEQFF
few,TRBJ2-1,TRBV5-8,TRBD2,TGTGCCAGCAGATCAAGACTAGCGGGACATCACAATGAGCAGTTCTTC,CASRSRLAGHHNEQFF
many,TRBJ2-5,TRBV7-2,-,TGTGCCAGCAGCTCAGTGAGGACCCAGTACTTC,CASSSVRTQYF
few,TRBJ2-5,TRBV5-1,-,TGCGCCAGCAGCTCGGACACCGGCCTCAAGACCCAGTACTTC,CASSSDTGLKTQYF
few,TRBJ2-1,TRBV20-1,TRBD2,TGCAGTGCGGCCGGACCCGTAGCGGGAGTACAGGAGCAGTTCTTC,CSAAGPVAGVQEQFF
few,TRBJ2-7,TRBV28,TRBD1,TGTGCCAGCGGCGGGACAGGGCTCTACGAGCAGTACTTC,CASGGTGLYEQYF
-,TRBJ2-7,TRBV27,-,TGTGCCAGCAGTTTGGGGGGCCCCGCCTACGAGCAGTACTTC,CASSLGGPAYEQYF
-,TRBJ2-3,TRBV10-1,-,TGCGCCAGCAGTGGACGGGAGTGGACAGATACGCAGTATTTT,CASSGREWTDTQYF
many,TRBJ2-3,TRBV27,-,TGTGCCAGTGTCTCTTGGGCCACAGATACGCAGTATTTT,CASVSWATDTQYF
few,TRBJ1-5,TRBV11-1,TRBD1,TGTGCCAGCACCCCAATCAAGAATGACAGGGGGAATGAGTATCAGCCCCAGCATTTT,CASTPIKNDRGNEYQPQHF
once,TRBJ1-1,TRBV20-1,-,TGCAGTGCTCAGGAGACAGAGAGAGAAGCTGAAGCTTTCTTT,CSAQETEREAEAFF
many,TRBJ2-1,TRBV24-1,-,TGTGCCACCAGTGTCAGGGAAGGGGAGCAGTTCTTC,CATSVREGEQFF
few,TRBJ2-3,TRBV28,TRBD1,TGTGCCAGCAGCCCTACAAGGGGGCGAGTAAACTACACAGATACGCAGTATTTT,CASSPTRGRVNYTDTQYF
many,TRBJ2-1,TRBV28,-,TGTGCCAGCAGTTTATCAACCACAGGGCAGTTCTTC,CASSLSTTGQFF
many,TRBJ2-1,TRBV30,-,TGTGCCTGGATCTACCAGGGCAATGAGCAGTTCTTC,CAWIYQGNEQFF
few,TRBJ1-1,TRBV5-1,-,TGCGCCAGCAGCTTGAGGGGGACCGCCCCCCCTGAAGCTTTCTTT,CASSLRGTAPPEAFF
-,TRBJ1-2,TRBV6-5,-,TGTGCCAGCAGTTCCGGACCTCTTTATGGCTACACCTTC,CASSSGPLYGYTF
-,TRBJ1-3,TRBV12-3/TRBV12-4,TRBD1,TGTGCCAGCGGAGCAGGGGGCTCTGGAAACACCATATATTTT,CASGAGGSGNTIYF
many,TRBJ2-7,TRBV7-2,TRBD2,TGTGCCAGCAGCCCCGCTGCGGGACGGCGGGAGCTACCCTACGAGCAGTACTTC,CASSPAAGRRELPYEQYF
-,TRBJ1-5,TRBV7-9,-,TGTGCCAGCAGCTTACGAGGAGGGGGGGGCAATCAGCCCCAGCATTTT,CASSLRGGGGNQPQHF
many,TRBJ2-2,TRBV2,TRBD2,TGTGCCAGCAGCGAAATTCCCGGGACTAGCGGGAGGGCGGGCACCGGGGAGCTGTTTTTT,CASSEIPGTSGRAGTGELFF
few,TRBJ1-3,TRBV6-1,-,TGTGCCAGCAGCCCAGACTACTCTGGAAACACCATATATTTT,CASSPDYSGNTIYF
-,TRBJ1-1,TRBV28,-,TGTGCCAGCAGTTTAGGTGTGGGAGCAGGGGACGACACTGAAGCTTCCTTT,CASSLGVGAGDDTEASF
few,TRBJ2-7,TRBV19,-,TGTGCCAGTAGTATCTACGGGGGCTACGAGCAGTACTTC,CASSIYGGYEQYF
-,TRBJ2-5,TRBV6-2/TRBV6-3,TRBD2,TGTGCCAGCAGCCAACGGGGACTAGCGGGGTTACCCCAGTACTTC,CASSQRGLAGLPQYF
-,TRBJ2-7,TRBV20-1,-,TGCAGTGCTACCGGACTTCTCGGGATCGAGCAGTACTTC,CSATGLLGIEQYF
many,TRBJ2-7,TRBV6-1,TRBD1,TGTGCCAGCAGTAAGGAACAGGGGGCGTCCTACGAGCAGTACTTC,CASSKEQGASYEQYF
few,TRBJ1-2,TRBV5-1,TRBD1,TGCGCCAGCAGCCCCGCTGCCGGGACAGGGGTTACAAGCTACACCTTC,CASSPAAGTGVTSYTF
-,TRBJ1-1,TRBV25-1,TRBD1,TGTGCCAGCGGGACAGCTATGAACACTGAAGCTTTCTTT,CASGTAMNTEAFF
-,TRBJ2-2,TRBV7-9,-,TGTGCCAGCAGCACCCGGGGCCTTCAAGACACCGGGGAGCTGTTTTTT,CASSTRGLQDTGELFF
few,TRBJ1-1,TRBV9,-,TGTGCCAGCAGCGTAGAAGCTCGGACCAGGGAGGCTTTCTTT,CASSVEARTREAFF
-,TRBJ1-1,TRBV20-1,-,TGCAGTGCTAGAGATATACAGGGCTGGGAAGCTGAAGCTTTCTTT,CSARDIQGWEAEAFF
many,TRBJ2-1,TRBV7-9,TRBD1,TGTGCCAGCAGCTTAGGGGTCCGGACAGGGATCAATGAGCAGTTCTTC,CASSLGVRTGINEQFF
many,TRBJ1-2,TRBV15,-,TGTGCCACCAGCCTCTCGGTGGCAGGTGGCTACACCTTC,CATSLSVAGGYTF
-,TRBJ1-6,TRBV20-1,TRBD1,TGCAGTGCTCCAAATCACTTTACCAGGGGGCTCGGTTCACCCCTCCACTTT,CSAPNHFTRGLGSPLHF